Listed below are T cell receptor beta chains from one sample, sequenced in a study of T cell clones after liver transplantation. Profiling relied on immunoSEQ multiplex PCR, and the TCRdb table lists in-frame clones only, not all of them. The sample shows some 120,000 clones, about nine tenths of them seen only once. This specimen was CD4+ T cells from blood, taken 12 months after liver transplant. The receptors originated from a human patient who received a liver transplant. Some T cells may be transferred from the graft donor. Both conserved end residues are part of each CDR3. Fields, in order: J gene, V gene, clone size, D gene, CDR3 DNA, CDR3 protein. D genes are given only for firm matches. Size is stated for part of the rows, as once, few or many counts, or as a class when the clone is expanded.

j_gene: TRBJ2-3; v_gene: TRBV9; abundance: -; d_gene: -; CDR3nt: TGTGCCAGCAGCGTAGCTGGTCAGGGTCAAGATACGCAGTATTTT; CDR3aa: CASSVAGQGQDTQYF
j_gene: TRBJ1-1; v_gene: TRBV6-5; abundance: few; d_gene: -; CDR3nt: TGTGCCAGCAGGGGAGGGACCCTGAACACTGAAGCTTTCTTT; CDR3aa: CASRGGTLNTEAFF
j_gene: TRBJ2-7; v_gene: TRBV7-9; abundance: -; d_gene: TRBD2; CDR3nt: TGTGCCAGCAGCCCTCCTAGCGGCTCCTACGAGCAGTACTTC; CDR3aa: CASSPPSGSYEQYF
j_gene: TRBJ2-7; v_gene: TRBV7-2; abundance: -; d_gene: TRBD1; CDR3nt: TGTGCCAGCAGCCCAAGGACAGGGATCTACGAGCAGTACTTC; CDR3aa: CASSPRTGIYEQYF
j_gene: TRBJ2-7; v_gene: TRBV5-6; abundance: -; d_gene: TRBD2; CDR3nt: TGTGCCAGCAGCTTCCACTCTAGCGGGAGCTCCTACGAGCAGTACTTC; CDR3aa: CASSFHSSGSSYEQYF
j_gene: TRBJ2-1; v_gene: TRBV10-3; abundance: once; d_gene: -; CDR3nt: TGTGCCATCAGTGGCCCTAGCGCCTACAATGAGCAGTTCTTC; CDR3aa: CAISGPSAYNEQFF
j_gene: TRBJ1-1; v_gene: TRBV6-1; abundance: -; d_gene: -; CDR3nt: TGTGCCAGCAGTGGACAATCTGTCGGGCTGGGGAACACTGAAGCTTTCTTT; CDR3aa: CASSGQSVGLGNTEAFF
j_gene: TRBJ1-5; v_gene: TRBV7-3; abundance: -; d_gene: -; CDR3nt: TGTGCCAGCAGCTTAACGCAGGATCAGCCCCAGCATTTT; CDR3aa: CASSLTQDQPQHF
j_gene: TRBJ2-3; v_gene: TRBV10-2; abundance: -; d_gene: TRBD2; CDR3nt: TGCGCCAGCAGTGGGGACGGGAGGGAGGGAGATACGCAGTATTTT; CDR3aa: CASSGDGREGDTQYF
j_gene: TRBJ1-2; v_gene: TRBV19; abundance: few; d_gene: -; CDR3nt: TGTGCCAGTGTCATGTCGCCGACAGACGATGGCTACACCTTC; CDR3aa: CASVMSPTDDGYTF
j_gene: TRBJ2-7; v_gene: TRBV7-9; abundance: -; d_gene: -; CDR3nt: TGTGCCAGCACCCAGGCGGGCGGAAGTTACGAGCAGTACTTC; CDR3aa: CASTQAGGSYEQYF
j_gene: TRBJ1-4; v_gene: TRBV19; abundance: -; d_gene: TRBD1; CDR3nt: TGTGCCAGTAGTCTTGGACAGGGAGCGTCGGCTAATGAAAAACTGTTTTTT; CDR3aa: CASSLGQGASANEKLFF
j_gene: TRBJ2-7; v_gene: TRBV2; abundance: few; d_gene: TRBD1; CDR3nt: TGTGCCAGCAGTGCGGACAGGGAAATTTACGAGCAGTACTTC; CDR3aa: CASSADREIYEQYF
j_gene: TRBJ2-2; v_gene: TRBV6-5; abundance: -; d_gene: -; CDR3nt: TGTGCCAGCACCACCCTCGGGGTTGGCACCGGGGAGCTGTTTTTT; CDR3aa: CASTTLGVGTGELFF
j_gene: TRBJ2-3; v_gene: TRBV2; abundance: -; d_gene: -; CDR3nt: TGTGCCAGCAAGGGGGACACCCACACAGATACGCAGTATTTT; CDR3aa: CASKGDTHTDTQYF
j_gene: TRBJ2-1; v_gene: TRBV4-2; abundance: -; d_gene: TRBD2; CDR3nt: TGTGCCAGCAGCCAAGATCGAGCGGGATCACGCCGGCCGTTGGTCTTC; CDR3aa: CASSQDRAGSRRPLVF
j_gene: TRBJ2-7; v_gene: TRBV7-2; abundance: -; d_gene: -; CDR3nt: TGTGCCAGCAGCTCTGGACGACTCTACGAGCAGTACTTC; CDR3aa: CASSSGRLYEQYF
j_gene: TRBJ2-3; v_gene: TRBV19; abundance: -; d_gene: -; CDR3nt: TGTGCCAGTAGTTCTCGCCAGGGAGATACGCAGTATTTT; CDR3aa: CASSSRQGDTQYF
j_gene: TRBJ2-1; v_gene: TRBV28; abundance: -; d_gene: -; CDR3nt: TGTGCCAGCAGTTTATCAGCGGTGTGGGGGCAGTTCTTC; CDR3aa: CASSLSAVWGQFF
j_gene: TRBJ1-1; v_gene: TRBV5-1; abundance: -; d_gene: -; CDR3nt: TGCGCCAGCAGCGCATCAGGGTTCTCTGAAGCTTTCTTT; CDR3aa: CASSASGFSEAFF
j_gene: TRBJ2-7; v_gene: TRBV7-8; abundance: -; d_gene: TRBD1; CDR3nt: TGTGCCAGCAGCCTGACAGGGGCAGGGTCCGAGCAGTACTTC; CDR3aa: CASSLTGAGSEQYF
j_gene: TRBJ2-2; v_gene: TRBV11-3; abundance: -; d_gene: TRBD2; CDR3nt: TGTGCCAGCAGCCTACTAGCGGGAGGGACAGGGGAGCTGTTTTTT; CDR3aa: CASSLLAGGTGELFF
j_gene: TRBJ1-1; v_gene: TRBV4-2; abundance: -; d_gene: TRBD1; CDR3nt: TGTGCCAGCAGCCAAGAAACAGGGGCTGTTAGGGACACTGAAGCTTTCTTT; CDR3aa: CASSQETGAVRDTEAFF
j_gene: TRBJ2-7; v_gene: TRBV11-2; abundance: -; d_gene: -; CDR3nt: TGTGCCAGCAGCTCGGGGGTCTACGAGCAGTACTTC; CDR3aa: CASSSGVYEQYF